This TCR beta chain was sequenced in a study of T cell responses to AZD1222 COVID-19 vaccine. Germline V gene lookup returns CDR1 DFQATT and CDR2 SNEGSKA (reference sequence). This CDR3 is built from 11 residues. V lost 3 bases to trimming and J lost 8 bases, with 10 bases between them. Clones were read by immunoSEQ multiplex PCR, and TCRdb kept only the in-frame ones, dropping some. The table includes 120,000 to 150,000 clones, 92% detected once. Study-wide results and limits: Close to half of all spike-specific TCRs reportedly target regions of the variants that are unmutated.

Comment on this clone: Antigen unknown.

This TCR derives from an adult who received the AZD1222 COVID-19 vaccine. The chain is built from TRBV20-1 and TRBJ1-2; no clear D gene. Material: peripheral blood, obtained 28 days after the second AZD1222 dose. CDR3 DNA sequence: TGCAGTGCTAGTGGGCCGGGGGGCTACACCTTC. Amino acids: CSASGPGGYTF.